The 5 T cell receptor beta chains in this list originate from one sample, sequenced in a study of a mutant IDH1 vaccine in newly diagnosed glioma. The assay was immunoSEQ multiplex PCR, and TCRdb's table has in-frame clones only and misses some. The sample consists of about 64,000 clones, about 81% of them appearing once. As for time point: week 11, during vaccination. The study gave 300 ug of mutant IDH1 20-mer peptide per vaccine dose, with topical imiquimod. For these TCRs, the target antigens are not known. The starting material was PBMCs, obtained from a glioma patient whose treatment included an IDH1 peptide vaccine. The receptors derive from a woman aged 45-60 years with glioma.

This clone was seen more than once but under ten times. The CDR3: CSVRTGGAYEQYF. CDR3 DNA sequence: TGCAGCGTTAGGACAGGGGGCGCGTACGAGCAGTACTTC. The chain uses TRBV29-1 and TRBJ2-7; 11 nucleotides match TRBD1. CDR3 length: 13 residues. Germline V gene lookup returns CDR1 SQVTM and CDR2 ANQGSEA. Germline trimming cut 5 bases from V and 4 bases from J; bases unmatched to any gene: 4.

The chain is built from TRBV25-1 and TRBJ1-4, with D uncertain. This CDR3 has 11 amino acids. V was cut by 3 bases and J by 5 bases, with 1 base left in between. Germline values: CDR1 MGHDK, CDR2 SYGVNS. The DNA for the CDR3 is TGTGCCAGCAGTGAGAATGAAAAACTGTTTTTT. Its protein is CASSENEKLFF.

J is TRBJ1-1 and V is TRBV18; D is undetermined. Trimming removed 4 bases from V and 3 bases from J, with 9 bases in between. This CDR3 region has 13 residues. Germline V gives CDR1 KGHSH, CDR2 LQKENI. The CDR3 spells CASSRGRDTEAFF. CDR3 nucleotide sequence: TGTGCCAGCTCACGTGGACGGGACACTGAAGCTTTCTTT.

The rearrangement links TRBV5-4 to TRBJ2-2; D may correspond to TRBD1 or TRBD2 (5 bases each). The CDR3 totals 13 residues. Germline CDR1 is SGHNT and CDR2 is YYREEE (reference sequence). Trimming stripped 2 bases from V and 4 bases from J, with 6 bases between. The CDR3 nucleotides read TGTGCCAGCAGCTTCGGGACCACCGGGGAGCTGTTTTTT. It translates to CASSFGTTGELFF.

This clone was counted once. The V gene is TRBV6-5, the J gene TRBJ1-3; no clear D. V was pared by 6 bases and J by 2 bases, with 8 bases between. The CDR3 runs 13 residues. Germline loops: CDR1 MNHEY, CDR2 SVGAGI. This chain's CDR3 is CASSRGAGNTIYF. CDR3 nucleotides: TGTGCCAGCAGCCGGGGAGCTGGAAACACCATATATTTT.